This TCR beta chain was identified in a study of blood T cells in healthy people across ages. The CDR3 totals 13 residues. Germline loops: CDR1 WSHSY, CDR2 SAAADI. V lost 3 bases and J lost 10, with 15 bases in between. The study, taken as a whole, reports: The study could not conclusively compare naive and antigen-experienced cells, given its unsorted PBMCs. Comparison with aged donors showed that long-lived donors had more naive CD4+ cells and higher diversity.

Concerning this clonotype itself: Its antigen is not identified.

A second PCR, run for about 6 to 11 cycles, used a sample-barcoded 5' primer plus a J-beta primer mix. TCRdb redid the calling of the 5' RACE reads with MiXCR, one entry per CDR3 protein. Found here are about 1,500,000 distinct CDR3 sequences, 28% of them singletons; the top ten hold over 7%. The individuals who served as donors were healthy Caucasians living in Russia, aged about 6 to 90. Sequenced input: blood. The TCR comes from a woman aged 25 to 39 in good health. The V gene is TRBV10-2, the J gene TRBJ1-1; no reliable D call. CDR3 sequence (DNA): TGCGCCAGCAGTGAAACTATCTGGGGTGGAGCTTTCTTT. Amino acid sequence: CASSETIWGGAFF.